These 16 T cell receptor beta chains were all obtained from the same sample, sequenced in a study of blood T cell repertoires in COVID-19. Profiled with immunoSEQ multiplex PCR; TCRdb holds only in-frame clones, not every one. The table shows 35,000 to 45,000 clones, with roughly 88% occurring only once. Sequencing input: peripheral blood. All receptors come from a man in his 60s with active COVID-19.

This clone occurred once. V gene TRBV6-6 combines with J gene TRBJ1-2; perhaps TRBD1 as D (6 bases). Germline lookup yields CDR1 MNHNY and CDR2 SVGAGI (reference sequence). The V end was cut by 6 bases, the J end by 2 bases, with 10 bases between. The CDR3 runs 13 residues. CDR3 region: CASSHTGNYGYTF. As DNA, the CDR3 is TGTGCCAGCAGCCATACAGGGAACTATGGCTACACCTTC.

The chain uses TRBV7-9 and TRBJ2-2; D uncertain. The CDR3 runs to 16 residues. The germline CDR1 and CDR2 sequences are SEHNR and FQNEAQ (reference sequence). V was clipped by 1 base and J by 0 bases, with 9 bases between them. The CDR3 nucleotides read TGTGCCAGCAGCTTAGGCCAGGCCACGAACACCGGGGAGCTGTTTTTT. Protein: CASSLGQATNTGELFF.

By its share, this clone is medium-sized (0.01 to 0.1%). The V call is TRBV13, the J call TRBJ1-3; the match to TRBD1 covers 8 bases. V lost 4 bases, J lost 5 bases, and 7 bases stayed unmatched. CDR1 PRHDT and CDR2 FYEKMQ come from the germline V gene (reference sequence). This CDR3 spans 15 amino acids. CDR3 amino acids: CASSSNRGGRNTIYF. The CDR3 bases are TGTGCCAGCAGCTCAAACAGGGGGGGTAGAAACACCATATATTTT.

The chain joins TRBV12-5 to TRBJ2-7; TRBD1 is a possible D gene (5 bases). This CDR3 comprises 12 residues. The germline CDR1 and CDR2 sequences are LGHNT and FRNRAP. Between the trimmed V and J ends, which lost 6 bases and 0 bases, there was a span of 6 bases. The CDR3 here is CASGRGSYEQYF. For the CDR3, the DNA is TGTGCTAGTGGAAGGGGCTCCTACGAGCAGTACTTC.

V gene TRBV10-1 combines with J gene TRBJ2-2; D is unresolved. The CDR3 consists of 14 residues. V was pared by 4 bases and J by 1 base, with 7 bases between. The germline V gene has CDR1 WNHNN and CDR2 SYGVQD (reference sequence). DNA of the CDR3: TGCGCCAGCAGTGGTTCACTGAACACCGGGGAGCTGTTTTTT. It specifies CASSGSLNTGELFF.

Comment on this clone: Other DNA sequences in this specimen translate into the identical CDR3. The V gene is TRBV18, the J gene TRBJ2-7, with D maybe TRBD1 (5 bases). The CDR3 is 14 residues long. The germline V gene has CDR1 KGHSH and CDR2 LQKENI. Trimming took 0 bases from V and 4 from J, leaving 10 bases between them. CDR3 sequence: CASSPPDSRYEQYF. CDR3 DNA: TGTGCCAGCTCACCACCTGACAGCCGGTACGAGCAGTACTTC.

In this sample, this clone turned up once. V is TRBV11-2 and J is TRBJ2-7; 9 nucleotides agree with TRBD1. Germline V gives CDR1 SGHAT, CDR2 FQNNGV. The CDR3 consists of 15 residues. V was clipped by 1 base and J by 1 base; unmatched bases: 2. The CDR3 loop reads CASSLGTGASYEQYF. As DNA, the CDR3 is TGTGCCAGCAGCTTAGGGACAGGGGCGTCCTACGAGCAGTACTTC.

Of note for this clone: The junction shows a germline mismatch at one end, possibly a read error. The rearrangement uses TRBV7-7 and TRBJ2-2; a possible D gene is TRBD1 (6 bases). Germline V gene lookup returns CDR1 SSHAT and CDR2 FNYEAQ (reference sequence). There are 17 residues in the CDR3. The CDR3 region is CASSHSTGAGDTGELFF. The CDR3 nucleotides read TGTGCTAGCAGCCACTCCACCGGCGCAGGGGACACCGGGGAGCTGTTTTTT.

The CDR3, as DNA: TGTGCCAGCAGCTTAGGACAGGGGAACTACGAGCAGTACTTC. This encodes CASSLGQGNYEQYF. The gene calls are TRBV5-5 and TRBJ2-7; 9 nucleotides agree with TRBD1. V was clipped by 2 bases and J by 3 bases; unmatched bases: 3. Germline V gene data show CDR1 as SGHKS and CDR2 as YYEKEE (reference sequence). The CDR3 is made up of 14 amino acids. Using reference TRBV5-5 and TRBJ2-7 for the parts outside the CDR3, the full variable domain is DAGVTQSPTHLIKTRGQQVTLRCSPISGHKSVSWYQQVLGQGPQFIFQYYEKEERGRGNFPDRFSARQFPNYSSELNVNALLLGDSALYLCASSLGQGNYEQYFGPGTRLTVT.

The chain joins TRBV13 to TRBJ2-7; TRBD1 aligns across 7 bases. After removal of 5 bases from V and 3 bases from J, the junction contained 10 bases not matched to a gene. Germline lookup yields CDR1 PRHDT and CDR2 FYEKMQ (reference sequence). The CDR3 is 15 amino acids. The CDR3 DNA reads as TGTGCCAGCAGCGCAACAGGGGCGAGCCTCTACGAGCAGTACTTC. Protein product: CASSATGASLYEQYF. The variable domain in full, with the rest retrieved from reference TRBV13 and TRBJ2-7, is AAGVIQSPRHLIKEKRETATLKCYPIPRHDTVYWYQQGPGQDPQFLISFYEKMQSDKGSIPDRFSAQQFSDYHSELNMSSLELGDSALYFCASSATGASLYEQYFGPGTRLTVT.

The J gene is TRBJ2-1, the V gene TRBV10-2; 7 nucleotides line up with TRBD1. After removal of 6 bases from V and 4 bases from J, the junction contained 3 bases not matched to a gene. This CDR3 has 13 residues. Germline V lookup: CDR1 WSHSY, CDR2 SAAADI. CDR3 sequence reads: CASRSGQYNEQFF. DNA for the CDR3: TGCGCCAGCAGATCGGGACAGTACAATGAGCAGTTCTTC.

CDR3 sequence reads: CASSPALAAARNEQFF. CDR3 nucleotide sequence: TGTGCCAGCAGCCCAGCCCTAGCGGCCGCCCGGAATGAGCAGTTCTTC. J is TRBJ2-1 and V is TRBV9; 7 bases map to TRBD2. CDR3 size: 16 residues. J lost 7 bases, V lost 4 bases, and 14 bases had no gene match. Germline V gene sequence: CDR1 SGDLS, CDR2 YYNGEE.

The rearrangement uses TRBV10-1 and TRBJ1-1; possibly TRBD1 for D (6 bases). The V and J ends lost 5 bases and 6 bases respectively, with 19 bases between them. The CDR3 is 15 amino acids. Germline V gene sequence: CDR1 WNHNN, CDR2 SYGVQD (reference sequence). CDR3 sequence: CASSSRTAPGPEAFF. Here the CDR3 DNA reads TGCGCCAGCAGTTCTAGGACAGCCCCGGGTCCTGAAGCTTTCTTT.

V is TRBV25-1 and J is TRBJ2-2; 7 positions match TRBD1. CDR3 length: 16 amino acids. CDR1 and CDR2 (germline): MGHDK, SYGVNS. V was pared by 1 base and J by 2 bases, with 4 bases of the junction left unmatched. CDR3 DNA sequence: TGTGCCAGCAGTGAATTGGGGACAGCTAACACCGGGGAGCTGTTTTTT. Amino acid sequence: CASSELGTANTGELFF.

This clone was seen once. This chain uses TRBV5-1 with TRBJ1-4; D is unresolved. Trimming pared 1 base from V and 4 bases from J, leaving 8 bases between. Germline values: CDR1 SGHRS, CDR2 YFSETQ. The CDR3 sequence is 14 residues long. For the CDR3, the DNA is TGCGCCAGCAGCTTGATGGCGGATAATGAAAAACTGTTTTTT. Translating it yields CASSLMADNEKLFF.

V gene TRBV5-6 combines with J gene TRBJ2-3; tentatively, D is TRBD1 (5 bases). The CDR3 contains 15 residues. V lost 4 bases and J lost 0, with 12 bases in between. Per germline, CDR1 SGHDT and CDR2 YYEEEE. The CDR3 nucleotides are TGTGCCAGCAGCCTTCGGACATTTAGCACAGATACGCAGTATTTT. Translation gives CASSLRTFSTDTQYF.